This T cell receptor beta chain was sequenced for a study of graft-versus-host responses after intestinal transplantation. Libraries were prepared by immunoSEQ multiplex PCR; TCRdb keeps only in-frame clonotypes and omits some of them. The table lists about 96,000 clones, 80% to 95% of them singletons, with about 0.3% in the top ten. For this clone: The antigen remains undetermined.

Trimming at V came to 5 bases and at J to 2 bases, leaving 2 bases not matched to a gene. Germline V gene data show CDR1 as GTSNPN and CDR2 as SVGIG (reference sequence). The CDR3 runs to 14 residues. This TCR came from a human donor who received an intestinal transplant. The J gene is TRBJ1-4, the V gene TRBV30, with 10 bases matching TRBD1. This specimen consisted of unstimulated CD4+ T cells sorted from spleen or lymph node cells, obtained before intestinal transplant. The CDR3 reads CAWGQGVTNEKLFF. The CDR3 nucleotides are TGTGCCTGGGGACAGGGGGTTACTAATGAAAAACTGTTTTTT.